The clone carrying this TCR beta chain occurred once. What it binds is unknown. The V end lost 4 bases, the J end lost 1 base, and 8 bases lay between the germline ends. In germline, CDR1 is SGHRS, CDR2 YFSETQ. There are 13 residues in the CDR3. Assay used: immunoSEQ multiplex PCR; TCRdb lists only in-frame clones, some missing. Among roughly 80,000 clones, about 82% were seen once, and the ten largest hold about 6.9%. This specimen belongs to a study of OX40 agonist ivuxolimab in advanced cancers. At the level of the study: Patients assigned to dose escalation were diagnosed with hepatocellular carcinoma, melanoma, renal cell or head and neck cancer. Antecedent anti-PD-1, anti-PD-L1 or anti-CTLA-4 therapy was permissible, with about 39% having received some. The dose-escalation cohort was roughly 83% male, with a mean age of around 60 years, ranging roughly 20 to 90.

Study-level results: Nonresponders included some who also had low normalized T-cell clonal expansion.

The sample here was CD4+ or CD8+ T cells sorted from blood, taken in a trial of the OX40 agonist ivuxolimab. The chain carries TRBV5-1 and TRBJ1-1, with D unclear. This TCR was sampled from an adult with an advanced solid tumor such as melanoma, head and neck, liver or kidney cancer. The CDR3 loop reads CASSVGQNTEAFF. The CDR3, as DNA: TGCGCCAGCAGCGTCGGGCAGAACACTGAAGCTTTCTTT.